The 22 T cell receptor beta chains reported below all come from one sample, sequenced in a study of blood T cell repertoires in COVID-19. The data were produced by immunoSEQ multiplex PCR, yet TCRdb's version contains in-frame clones alone and is incomplete. Of more than 300,000 clones detected, about 89% appear once; the ten largest clones hold roughly 0.86%. The sample taken for sequencing was PBMCs or T cells enriched from blood (not recorded which). These receptors were obtained from a woman between 40 and 50 years old who had been exposed to COVID-19.

The chain links TRBV30 to TRBJ1-1, with a possible D match to TRBD1 (5 bases). V lost 6 bases, J lost 7 bases, and 9 bases lay in between. The CDR3 covers 10 residues. Per germline, CDR1 GTSNPN and CDR2 SVGIG (reference sequence). CDR3: CACETGEAFF. In nucleotides, the CDR3 is TGTGCCTGCGAAACAGGTGAAGCTTTCTTT.

Concerning this clone itself: The junction departs from the called germline gene at one end, perhaps through a read error. The V call is TRBV14, the J call TRBJ1-6; 7 nucleotides align to TRBD1. Germline V gene data show CDR1 as SGHDN and CDR2 as FVKESK. The length of the CDR3 is 12 residues. Here the CDR3 DNA reads TGTGCCAGCAGCCGCGGCCGGGACAGCTTCGATTTT. Translation: CASSRGRDSFDF.

The V gene is TRBV19, the J gene TRBJ1-4; D might be TRBD1 (5 bases). The CDR3 is made up of 17 amino acids. Per the germline V gene, CDR1 is LNHDA and CDR2 is SQIVND (reference sequence). V was shortened by 5 bases and J by 0 bases, with 16 bases between the two germline ends. CDR3 protein: CASSWGRASATNEKLFF. The CDR3 DNA is TGTGCCAGTAGTTGGGGCAGGGCCTCCGCAACTAATGAAAAACTGTTTTTT.

This sequence joins TRBV5-6 and TRBJ1-3; tentatively, D is TRBD1 (5 bases). Germline V gene lookup returns CDR1 SGHDT and CDR2 YYEEEE. The V end was cut by 3 bases, the J end by 6 bases, with 10 bases between. This CDR3 contains 13 residues. The CDR3 spells CASSSGRLNTIYF. Here the CDR3 DNA reads TGTGCCAGCAGCTCAGGGCGCCTAAACACCATATATTTT.

The chain uses TRBV6-1 and TRBJ2-5, with 7 bases that match TRBD2. Per germline, CDR1 MNHNS and CDR2 SASEGT. The CDR3 has 13 residues. The junction had 4 bases not matched to a gene; V was cut back by 2 bases and J by 7 bases. The CDR3 DNA reads TGTGCCAGCAGTGAATTGTGGGGGGGGACCCAGTACTTC. Translation gives CASSELWGGTQYF.

This clone was observed a single time. In DNA form, the CDR3 reads TGTGCCAGCTCACCAGTCTTTAGTGGGACTGAGAACACTGAAGCTTTCTTT. Translated, it gives CASSPVFSGTENTEAFF. The chain is built from TRBV18 and TRBJ1-1, with D possibly being TRBD1 (5 bases). This CDR3 contains 17 residues. The V end was cut by 2 bases, the J end by 1 base, with 17 bases between. The germline V gene has CDR1 KGHSH and CDR2 LQKENI.

This clone was counted only a few times. V and J are TRBV5-1 and TRBJ1-1, with no clear D. V lost 4 bases, J lost 1 base, and 8 bases lay in between. The CDR3 spans 13 residues. Germline V gives CDR1 SGHRS, CDR2 YFSETQ. CDR3 nucleotides: TGCGCCAGCAGCAGTACAGCGAACACTGAAGCTTTCTTT. It yields the protein CASSSTANTEAFF.

The chain has TRBV28 and TRBJ1-1; TRBD1 aligns across 7 bases. Germline V gives CDR1 MDHEN, CDR2 SYDVKM. The trim removed 6 bases at V and 1 base at J, leaving 14 bases unmatched. The CDR3 covers 17 residues. CDR3 in amino acids: CASRVTPPGDRNTEAFF. DNA for the CDR3: TGTGCCAGCAGGGTGACGCCGCCCGGGGACAGGAACACTGAAGCTTTCTTT.

This chain connects TRBV3-1 (or the pseudogene TRBV3-2) to TRBJ2-6; 11 nucleotides match TRBD2. J lost 0 bases, V lost 0 bases, and 10 bases had no gene match. The CDR3 has 21 amino acids. CDR1 and CDR2 from the germline V gene are LGHDT and YNNKEL (reference sequence). In DNA, the CDR3 is TGTGCCAGCAGCCAAGAAAGGACTAGCGGGTTTAAGAGCTCTGGGGCCAACGTCCTGACTTTC. Amino acids: CASSQERTSGFKSSGANVLTF.

The chain combines TRBV18 with TRBJ1-4; weak D call: TRBD1 (5 bases). Germline assignment: CDR1 KGHSH and CDR2 LQKENI. This CDR3 spans 12 amino acids. V was cut by 8 bases and J by 8 bases, with 12 bases left in between. CDR3 loop: CASGVNREKLFF. CDR3 sequence (DNA): TGTGCCAGCGGGGTGAACAGGGAAAAACTGTTTTTT.

Comments on this clone: Other DNA sequences within the sample encode an identical CDR3. V and J are TRBV24-1 and TRBJ1-2, with no clear D. This CDR3 is built from 12 residues. Trimming removed 4 bases at V and 6 bases at J, with 8 bases between. Germline CDR1 reads KGHDR; CDR2 reads SFDVKD. The CDR3 DNA reads TGTGCCACCAGTGACCGGCGGGATGGCTACACCTTC. Amino acid sequence: CATSDRRDGYTF.

The chain links TRBV7-8 to TRBJ1-5; TRBD1 agrees at 9 bases. The J segment lost 4 bases and the V segment lost 1 base, leaving 2 bases of the junction unmatched. The CDR3 sequence is 15 residues long. The germline V gene has CDR1 SGHVS and CDR2 FQNEAQ. The CDR3 spells CASSLGGTGNQPQHF. The CDR3 coding sequence is TGTGCCAGCAGCTTAGGAGGGACAGGGAATCAGCCCCAGCATTTT.

This chain links TRBV6-5 with TRBJ1-1; 9 nucleotides match TRBD1. The CDR3 contains 13 residues. Per germline, CDR1 MNHEY and CDR2 SVGAGI. With 8 bases clipped from V and 2 bases from J, the junction kept 3 bases outside the gene matches. The CDR3: CASQTGGNTEAFF. CDR3 nucleotides: TGTGCCAGCCAGACAGGGGGTAACACTGAAGCTTTCTTT.

V and J are TRBV18 and TRBJ1-2; 10 bases align to TRBD1. After removal of 2 bases from V and 3 bases from J, the junction contained 6 bases not matched to a gene. The CDR3 is made up of 16 amino acids. CDR1 is KGHSH, CDR2 LQKENI, per germline. The CDR3 is CASSPTGTGVYYGYTF. For the CDR3, the DNA is TGTGCCAGCTCACCAACCGGGACAGGGGTGTACTATGGCTACACCTTC. The full variable domain, in which reference TRBV18 and TRBJ1-2 provide the parts outside the CDR3, is NAGVMQNPRHLVRRRGQEARLRCSPMKGHSHVYWYRQLPEEGLKFMVYLQKENIIDESGMPKERFSAEFPKEGPSILRIQQVVRGDSAAYFCASSPTGTGVYYGYTFGSGTRLTVV.

The gene calls are TRBV18 and TRBJ1-3; the D is unclear. CDR1 and CDR2 from the germline V gene are KGHSH and LQKENI. The length of the CDR3 is 15 residues. The V and J ends lost 1 base and 0 bases respectively, with 7 bases between them. This chain's CDR3 is CASSPLEYSGNTIYF. CDR3 DNA: TGTGCCAGCTCACCACTGGAGTACTCTGGAAACACCATATATTTT. Full variable domain (outside the CDR3, taken from reference TRBV18 and TRBJ1-3): NAGVMQNPRHLVRRRGQEARLRCSPMKGHSHVYWYRQLPEEGLKFMVYLQKENIIDESGMPKERFSAEFPKEGPSILRIQQVVRGDSAAYFCASSPLEYSGNTIYFGEGSWLTVV.

The genes are TRBV10-1 and TRBJ2-1; 8 bases are a match to TRBD1. This CDR3 region has 16 residues. From germline, CDR1 is WNHNN and CDR2 SYGVQD (reference sequence). V shed 0 bases and J 2 bases; nucleotides not matched to a gene: 3. CDR3 sequence (DNA): TGCGCCAGCAGTGAGTCTGGGACAGGACCCTACAATGAGCAGTTCTTC. Translated, it gives CASSESGTGPYNEQFF.

CDR3 nucleotide sequence: TGTGCCAGCAGCTTTACAGGGGGCGAAGAGACCCAGTACTTC. It encodes CASSFTGGEETQYF. The chain joins TRBV5-5 to TRBJ2-5; 9 bases map to TRBD1. V shed 2 bases, J shed 3 bases, and the junction held 2 bases outside the gene matches. This CDR3 contains 14 residues. Germline CDR1 is SGHKS and CDR2 is YYEKEE (reference sequence).

The V call is TRBV3-1 (or the pseudogene TRBV3-2), the J call TRBJ2-6; no definite D call. Trimming cost V 0 bases and J 4 bases, with 13 bases left between them. CDR1 LGHDT and CDR2 YNNKEL come from the germline V gene (reference sequence). The CDR3 spans 17 residues. The CDR3 loop is CASSQEVPQAGANVLTF. CDR3 nucleotide sequence: TGTGCCAGCAGCCAAGAAGTACCGCAAGCGGGGGCCAACGTCCTGACTTTC.

This clone was counted between two and nine times. This rearrangement joins TRBV5-1 to TRBJ1-5; TRBD1 might be the D (5 bases). In germline, CDR1 is SGHRS, CDR2 YFSETQ. V was shortened by 4 bases and J by 0 bases, with 11 bases between the two germline ends. This CDR3 has 15 amino acids. CDR3 sequence reads: CASSPRTLSNQPQHF. In DNA form, the CDR3 reads TGCGCCAGCAGCCCTAGGACACTTAGCAATCAGCCCCAGCATTTT.

The chain carries TRBV4-1 and TRBJ2-1, with TRBD2 matching 10 bases. V was pared by 0 bases and J by 8 bases, with 7 bases of the junction left unmatched. From germline, CDR1 is MGHRA and CDR2 YSYEKL. The CDR3 has 16 residues. The CDR3 region has the DNA TGCGCCAGCAGCCAAGAAGCGGTAGCGGGAGGTTATGAGCAGTTCTTC. It codes for CASSQEAVAGGYEQFF.

Remarks on this clone: Other DNA sequences in this sample translate to the same CDR3. This chain connects TRBV19 to TRBJ1-1; D might be TRBD1 (5 bases). V was clipped by 3 bases and J by 5 bases, with 10 bases between them. CDR3 size: 13 residues. The germline V gene encodes CDR1 LNHDA and CDR2 SQIVND (reference sequence). This CDR3 reads CASSILGGTEAFF. CDR3 coding DNA: TGTGCCAGTAGTATTTTGGGGGGTACTGAAGCTTTCTTT. The complete variable domain, with remaining parts taken from reference TRBV19 and TRBJ1-1, reads DGGITQSPKYLFRKEGQNVTLSCEQNLNHDAMYWYRQDPGQGLRLIYYSQIVNDFQKGDIAEGYSVSREKKESFPLTVTSAQKNPTAFYLCASSILGGTEAFFGQGTRLTVV.

V usage is TRBV10-3 and J usage is TRBJ1-2, with 9 positions matching TRBD1. The CDR3 totals 13 residues. Trimming took 6 bases from V and 7 from J; bases not matched to a gene: 6. The germline V gene has CDR1 ENHRY and CDR2 SYGVKD. The CDR3 region has the DNA TGTGCCATCAGCCAACAGGGGGCAAGTGGCTACACCTTC. Its protein product is CAISQQGASGYTF.